A single T cell receptor beta chain is shown here with its context. Its target is unknown. With 6 bases clipped from V and 3 bases from J, the junction kept 4 bases outside the gene matches. The CDR3 extends over 14 amino acids. From germline, CDR1 is MNHEY and CDR2 SMNVEV (reference sequence). These data originate in a study of shared clonotypes between healthy human individuals. General study findings and limits: Richness estimates generally favored naive over memory subsets. Among donors, clonotype sharing was expected to be affected by sequencing depth.

Only CD45RO-negative cells positively selected for CCR7 counted as naive CD8 cells, so terminally differentiated effector memory CD45RA+ cells were excluded. The donors were adults (healthy and HIV-negative) with no recent acute infections or vaccinations. Every one of the donors was a Caucasian adult that lived in Nashville, Tennessee. Sequencing was performed with immunoSEQ multiplex PCR; in TCRdb, only in-frame clones are kept and a portion is missing. This sample has approximately 740,000 clones, with more than 85% found just once. Sequenced input: naive CD8+ T cells sorted from blood. The receptor's source is a young man in good health. This chain links TRBV27 with TRBJ2-1; 8 positions agree with TRBD1. The chain's CDR3 is CASSTGQVYNEQFF. In nucleotides, the CDR3 is TGTGCCAGCAGCACGGGACAGGTCTACAATGAGCAGTTCTTC.